One and the same sample provided the 29 T cell receptor beta chains below, sequenced in a study of monozygotic twins with inflammatory bowel disease. TCRdb reprocessed the 5' RACE reads, keeping one entry per CDR3 protein, no DNA. The sample's table shows about 330,000 distinct CDR3 sequences. Specimen: blood. Receptors originate from a human donor with ulcerative colitis or Crohn's disease, or a healthy co-twin of an affected twin (not recorded which).

The V and J genes are TRBV7-2 and TRBJ2-7. CDR3 size: 15 residues. Germline CDR1 reads SGHTA; CDR2 reads FQGNSA. The chain's CDR3 is CASSLSPRSSYEQYF.

The CDR3 spells CASSSDSYSPSSYNSPLHF. The chain links TRBV6-2 or TRBV6-3 to TRBJ1-6; TCRdb picks TRBD1, but there is no DNA to check that call. Germline values: CDR1 MNHEY, CDR2 SVGEGT. CDR3 length: 19 residues.

The chain combines TRBV11-3 with TRBJ2-5. CDR3 length: 12 residues. CDR1 SGHNT and CDR2 YENEEA come from the germline V gene. CDR3 region: CASSQTPGTQYF.

This chain uses TRBV5-1 with TRBJ2-7; TCRdb gives TRBD1 as the D gene, but with no DNA this cannot be confirmed. In germline, CDR1 is SGHRS, CDR2 YFSETQ. The length of the CDR3 is 15 residues. CDR3 in amino acids: CASSPDGTGGYEQYF.

V usage is TRBV30 and J usage is TRBJ2-7; TCRdb returns TRBD1, unconfirmable since there is no DNA. Germline V gene lookup returns CDR1 GTSNPN and CDR2 SVGIG (reference sequence). The CDR3 sequence is 15 residues long. This chain's CDR3 is CAWSKGGGDVYEQYF.

V usage is TRBV12-3 or TRBV12-4 and J usage is TRBJ2-5; TCRdb picks TRBD1, but there is no DNA to check that call. This CDR3 comprises 14 residues. The CDR3 protein is CASSPGVVQETQYF.

The rearrangement links TRBV12-3 or TRBV12-4 to TRBJ2-3; without DNA, the TCRdb call of TRBD2 cannot be checked. The CDR3 contains 15 residues. The CDR3: CASSAQWEWSDTQYF.

V is TRBV27 and J is TRBJ2-7; the TCRdb call, TRBD1, lacks DNA for checking. The CDR3 has 13 amino acids. Germline V lookup: CDR1 MNHEY, CDR2 SMNVEV (reference sequence). The CDR3 sequence: CASRSGGDSEQYF.

The rearrangement links TRBV5-1 to TRBJ2-7; TCRdb gives TRBD1 as the D gene, but with no DNA this cannot be confirmed. Germline loops: CDR1 SGHRS, CDR2 YFSETQ. This CDR3 is built from 14 residues. CDR3 sequence: CASKLTGGFMEQYF.

V gene TRBV19 combines with J gene TRBJ2-7. CDR1 is LNHDA and CDR2 is SQIVND in the germline V gene (reference sequence). The CDR3 has 13 residues. CDR3 protein: CASSGWGTYEQYF.

The gene calls are TRBV20-1 and TRBJ2-5; lacking DNA, the TRBD1 call made by TCRdb goes unchecked. The CDR3 extends over 15 amino acids. From germline, CDR1 is DFQATT and CDR2 SNEGSKA (reference sequence). The CDR3 reads CSAVPWRAGRETQYF.

This rearrangement joins TRBV6-2 or TRBV6-3 to TRBJ1-5; lacking DNA, the TRBD1 call made by TCRdb goes unchecked. There are 16 residues in the CDR3. Per germline, CDR1 MNHEY and CDR2 SVGEGT. The CDR3 spells CASSADRGFSNQPQHF.

The J gene is TRBJ2-2, the V gene TRBV5-1; absent DNA, TCRdb's TRBD2 call cannot be checked. Germline lookup yields CDR1 SGHRS and CDR2 YFSETQ. The CDR3 extends over 14 amino acids. The CDR3 region is CASRLAGNTGELFF.

The chain employs TRBV5-1 and TRBJ2-1; TCRdb proposes TRBD2, but this gene call is untestable without DNA. Germline CDR1 and CDR2: SGHRS and YFSETQ. This CDR3 has 15 amino acids. The CDR3 here is CASTLSGSDYNEQFF.

This sequence joins TRBV11-2 and TRBJ2-1. Per the germline V gene, CDR1 is SGHAT and CDR2 is FQNNGV. The CDR3 contains 15 residues. The CDR3 spells CASSLLSVVSNEQFF.

The V gene is TRBV4-1, the J gene TRBJ1-2. Germline V gene sequence: CDR1 MGHRA, CDR2 YSYEKL. The CDR3 runs to 13 residues. The CDR3 loop is CASSLTVNYGYTF.

The J gene is TRBJ2-7, the V gene TRBV6-2 or TRBV6-3; without DNA, the TCRdb call of TRBD1 cannot be checked. The CDR3 runs to 16 residues. Germline CDR1 reads MNHEY; CDR2 reads SVGEGT. This chain's CDR3 is CASSSPPWGGFYEQYF.

This chain links TRBV12-3 or TRBV12-4 with TRBJ2-1; TCRdb reports TRBD2, a call that lacks DNA to check it against. The CDR3 spans 16 residues. CDR3 amino acids: CASSLSGAGGLNEQFF.

The chain joins TRBV28 to TRBJ1-5; TCRdb indicates TRBD1, and absent DNA this call remains unverified. This CDR3 comprises 13 residues. Per germline, CDR1 MDHEN and CDR2 SYDVKM. CDR3 protein: CASSGGSNQPQHF.

This chain links TRBV6-5 with TRBJ1-5; TCRdb lists TRBD1, though no DNA is available to test this call. CDR1 is MNHEY, CDR2 SVGAGI, per germline. CDR3 length: 13 residues. CDR3 residues: CASGQRDNQPQHF.

The chain joins TRBV28 to TRBJ2-1; TCRdb proposes TRBD2, but this gene call is untestable without DNA. Germline-derived CDR1 and CDR2 are MDHEN and SYDVKM. The CDR3 length is 16 residues. CDR3 residues: CASSLPLAGGPHEQFF.

This chain links TRBV4-3 with TRBJ1-6; the D call from TCRdb, TRBD1, cannot be confirmed without DNA. The CDR3 runs to 16 residues. The germline V gene has CDR1 LGHNA and CDR2 YSLEER. This chain's CDR3 is CASSQVGYRDNSPLHF.

The chain couples TRBV9 to TRBJ2-7; TCRdb returns TRBD1, unconfirmable since there is no DNA. Germline V gene sequence: CDR1 SGDLS, CDR2 YYNGEE. This CDR3 region has 13 residues. The chain's CDR3 is CASSTNSGVEQYF.

This chain uses TRBV14 with TRBJ2-1. Germline loops: CDR1 SGHDN, CDR2 FVKESK. This CDR3 contains 16 residues. CDR3 sequence: CASSPLVGLSYNEQFF. Using reference TRBV14 and TRBJ2-1 for the parts outside the CDR3, the full variable domain is EAGVTQFPSHSVIEKGQTVTLRCDPISGHDNLYWYRRVMGKEIKFLLHFVKESKQDESGMPNNRFLAERTGGTYSTLKVQPAELEDSGVYFCASSPLVGLSYNEQFFGPGTRLTVL.

The chain carries TRBV7-9 and TRBJ1-2; TCRdb selects TRBD1, and the lack of DNA leaves this call unchecked. The CDR3 is 14 amino acids. The germline gives CDR1 SEHNR, CDR2 FQNEAQ (reference sequence). The CDR3 sequence is CASSDPGGTEGYTF.

The chain is built from TRBV27 and TRBJ2-6; absent DNA, TCRdb's TRBD1 call cannot be checked. The CDR3 runs 18 residues. The germline CDR1 and CDR2 sequences are MNHEY and SMNVEV (reference sequence). The CDR3 sequence: CASSPRTGFLPGANVLTF.

The chain is built from TRBV7-6 and TRBJ2-2. CDR1 is SGHVS and CDR2 is FNYEAQ in the germline V gene. The CDR3 is 14 residues long. The CDR3 protein is CASSSGDNTGELFF.

The chain couples TRBV11-2 to TRBJ2-5; TCRdb gives TRBD2 as the D gene, but with no DNA this cannot be confirmed. The germline CDR1 and CDR2 sequences are SGHAT and FQNNGV. This CDR3 contains 17 residues. The CDR3 loop reads CASSRGREGLGQETQYF.

The chain is built from TRBV5-1 and TRBJ2-7; TCRdb picks TRBD1, but there is no DNA to check that call. The CDR3 spans 13 residues. CDR1 is SGHRS, CDR2 YFSETQ, per germline. The CDR3 sequence is CASSFERGKGQYF.